The 5 T cell receptor beta chains below were found in one sample sequenced in a study of early stage breast cancer tumors. Generated by immunoSEQ multiplex PCR, the TCRdb table keeps only in-frame clones and is missing some. The sample carries about 30,000 clones, 72% recorded once. Sequences were obtained from blood. The receptors originated from a person between 45 and 65 years old with breast cancer.

The rearrangement joins TRBV6-5 to TRBJ2-1, with 8 bases matching TRBD2. This CDR3 spans 15 amino acids. V gave up 2 bases and J gave up 4 bases; unmatched junction bases: 4. Germline CDR1 is MNHEY and CDR2 is SVGAGI. CDR3 coding DNA: TGTGCCAGCAGTTACGAAACTAGCGGTTACAATGAGCAGTTCTTC. Translated: CASSYETSGYNEQFF.

The chain employs TRBV19 and TRBJ1-1; D is possibly TRBD1 (6 bases). The ends were cut back, 6 bases at V and 1 base at J, with 12 bases in the middle. The CDR3 covers 14 residues. In germline, CDR1 is LNHDA, CDR2 SQIVND (reference sequence). CDR3 sequence reads: CASSRQGRNTEAFF. CDR3 nucleotides: TGTGCCAGTAGCCGCCAGGGGAGGAACACTGAAGCTTTCTTT.

This clone was counted a single time. The chain employs TRBV7-8 and TRBJ2-1; TRBD1 or TRBD2 may be the D gene (5 bases each). Germline V gene lookup returns CDR1 SGHVS and CDR2 FQNEAQ. The CDR3 sequence is 16 residues long. The V end lost 8 bases, the J end lost 6 bases, and 23 bases lay between the germline ends. The CDR3 loop is CASVGRESLGVNEQFF. The CDR3 DNA follows: TGTGCCAGCGTCGGCCGTGAGTCACTGGGGGTCAATGAGCAGTTCTTC. The variable domain in full, completed from reference TRBV7-8 and TRBJ2-1, reads GAGVSQSPRYKVAKRGQDVALRCDPISGHVSLFWYQQALGQGPEFLTYFQNEAQLDKSGLPSDRFFAERPEGSVSTLKIQRTQQEDSAVYLCASVGRESLGVNEQFFGPGTRLTVL.

This clone was found a few times. CDR3 residues: CAIGKSNTEAFF. CDR3 nucleotide sequence: TGTGCCATAGGGAAATCGAACACTGAAGCTTTCTTT. The chain couples TRBV10-3 to TRBJ1-1; no firm D call. The germline gives CDR1 ENHRY, CDR2 SYGVKD. The CDR3 runs to 12 residues. The V end was cut by 9 bases, the J end by 1 base, with 9 bases between.

The chain uses TRBV30 and TRBJ2-7; the match to TRBD2 covers 7 bases. V was pared by 0 bases and J by 0 bases, with 8 bases of the junction left unmatched. Germline V gene sequence: CDR1 GTSNPN, CDR2 SVGIG (reference sequence). The CDR3 length is 16 residues. The CDR3 protein is CAWSVPGLAASYEQYF. CDR3 in DNA: TGTGCCTGGAGTGTACCGGGGCTAGCGGCCTCCTACGAGCAGTACTTC.